This T cell receptor (beta chain) is from a study of response to subunit inactivated influenza vaccine. Study conclusions and caveats: It was suggested by the authors that few new T cells are recruited by each seasonal influenza vaccination.

This clonotype showed up just a few times. As yet, its antigen is unknown. Each CDR3 protein is one row after TCRdb ran MiXCR on the RT-PCR reads. The table shows about 190,000 distinct CDR3 sequences, with roughly 14% occurring only once. This CDR3 comprises 15 residues. Germline CDR1 reads SGHVS; CDR2 reads FNYEAQ. Trimming left V 5 bases short and J 5 bases short, with 19 bases between. The specimen comprised CD8+ T cells sorted from PBMCs, sampled more than 4 days after vaccination. The TCR comes from a man aged 50-60 years who received an inactivated influenza vaccine. The chain uses TRBV7-6 and TRBJ2-7; D perhaps matches TRBD1 (6 bases). This chain's CDR3 is CASSANREKADEQYF. The CDR3 bases are TGTGCCAGCAGCGCCAACAGGGAAAAGGCGGACGAGCAGTACTTC. Variable domain in full (rest from reference TRBV7-6 and TRBJ2-7): GAGVSQSPRYKVTKRGQDVALRCDPISGHVSLYWYRQALGQGPEFLTYFNYEAQQDKSGLPNDRFSAERPEGSISTLTIQRTEQRDSAMYRCASSANREKADEQYFGPGTRLTVT.